A selection of T cell receptor beta chains follows, all from one sample in a study of blood T cell repertoires in COVID-19. Here immunoSEQ multiplex PCR was the method, and the copy in TCRdb shows in-frame clones only, minus some. The table shows about 150,000 clones, with 75% to 90% occurring only once. The material sequenced was peripheral blood. The origin of the receptors is an older woman with acute or convalescent COVID-19. Each CDR3 is given with its conserved first and last residue. The D gene is left open where the match is weak. Size values are once, few and many counts, or a class for expanded clones, and some rows have none.

j_call d_call v_call clone_size cdr3_aa cdr3_nt
TRBJ2-2 - TRBV3-1/TRBV3-2 - CASSTSKRQGGTGELFF TGTGCCAGCAGTACCTCCAAGAGACAGGGAGGCACCGGGGAGCTGTTTTTT
TRBJ1-1 - TRBV5-4 - CASSLDTLREAFF TGTGCCAGCAGCTTGGACACCCTCCGCGAAGCTTTCTTT
TRBJ1-5 TRBD1 TRBV7-8 - CASSLRDSSNQPQHF TGTGCCAGCAGCTTAAGGGACAGTAGCAATCAGCCCCAGCATTTT
TRBJ1-6 TRBD1 TRBV3-1/TRBV3-2 few CASSPRTGGNSPLHF TGTGCCAGCAGCCCCCGGACAGGGGGCAATTCACCCCTCCACTTT
TRBJ1-2 - TRBV9 few CASSTTGIYGYTF TGTGCCAGCAGCACAACAGGGATCTATGGCTACACCTTC
TRBJ1-1 - TRBV9 - CASSVKEGTEAFF TGTGCCAGCAGCGTCAAAGAGGGCACTGAAGCTTTCTTT
TRBJ2-3 TRBD2 TRBV7-2 - CASSLLAGATDTQYF TGTGCCAGCAGCTTACTAGCGGGGGCCACAGATACGCAGTATTTT
TRBJ2-7 - TRBV25-1 once CASSDWTVATYEQYF TGTGCCAGCAGTGATTGGACAGTTGCAACCTACGAGCAGTACTTC
TRBJ2-5 - TRBV28 - CASSLPLAETQYF TGTGCCAGCAGTTTACCCCTAGCGGAGACCCAGTACTTC
TRBJ1-2 - TRBV5-1 - CASSYQDGGVSFYGYTF TGCGCCAGCAGCTATCAGGACGGAGGGGTTTCCTTCTATGGCTACACCTTC
TRBJ2-3 - TRBV9 - CASSVGGLPGDTQYF TGTGCCAGCAGCGTAGGGGGACTCCCCGGGGATACGCAGTATTTT
TRBJ2-7 - TRBV7-9 - CASSPQQGGEQYF TGTGCCAGCAGCCCACAACAGGGCGGAGAGCAGTACTTC
TRBJ1-4 - TRBV18 - CASSSYTNEKLFF TGTGCCAGCTCATCTTATACTAATGAAAAACTGTTTTTT
TRBJ1-2 TRBD1 TRBV6-2/TRBV6-3 - CASSSGQGARGYTF TGTGCCAGCAGCAGCGGACAGGGGGCGCGGGGCTACACCTTC
TRBJ1-2 - TRBV7-9 - CASSPGTQSGYTF TGTGCCAGCAGCCCCGGGACACAGAGTGGCTACACCTTC
TRBJ1-6 TRBD1 TRBV4-2 - CASSQTGTGSYNSPLHF TGTGCCAGCAGCCAAACCGGGACAGGCTCCTATAATTCACCCCTCCACTTT
TRBJ2-7 - TRBV4-2 - CASSQGRTGVAYEQYF TGTGCCAGCAGCCAAGGAAGAACAGGAGTTGCCTACGAGCAGTACTTC
TRBJ1-4 TRBD1 TRBV5-1 - CASSLNRGPSTNEKLFF TGCGCCAGCAGCTTGAACAGGGGGCCCTCAACTAATGAAAAACTGTTTTTT
TRBJ1-1 TRBD1 TRBV3-1/TRBV3-2 once CASGQGVGYTEAFF TGTGCCAGCGGACAGGGCGTCGGTTACACTGAAGCTTTCTTT
TRBJ2-7 TRBD2 TRBV4-3 - CASSQRGGAGYEQYF TGCGCCAGCAGCCAACGCGGGGGGGCCGGGTACGAGCAGTACTTC
TRBJ1-1 - TRBV5-1 - CASSLVGGRAVEAFF TGCGCCAGCAGCTTGGTGGGGGGGCGTGCGGTAGAAGCTTTCTTT
TRBJ2-2 TRBD2 TRBV3-1/TRBV3-2 - CASSLTSGGSGELFF TGTGCCAGCAGCCTGACTAGCGGGGGGTCCGGGGAGCTGTTTTTT
TRBJ1-4 - TRBV7-2 - CASSASGGKLFF TGTGCCAGCAGCGCCTCGGGAGGAAAACTGTTTTTT
TRBJ1-2 - TRBV7-9 - CASSPTLQAPNYGYTF TGTGCCAGCAGCCCAACCCTGCAGGCCCCTAACTATGGCTACACCTTC
TRBJ2-7 - TRBV7-6 - CASSADLTYEQYF TGTGCCAGCAGCGCTGACTTGACCTACGAGCAGTACTTC
TRBJ2-5 TRBD1 TRBV4-3 once CASSQVGTGETQYF TGCGCCAGCAGCCAAGTCGGGACAGGAGAGACCCAGTACTTC
TRBJ1-2 - TRBV10-3 - CATRAGDTLNYGYTF TGTGCCACCAGGGCCGGGGACACCTTGAACTATGGCTACACCTTC
TRBJ2-7 - TRBV12-3/TRBV12-4 few CASRRSGAHGQYF TGTGCCAGTCGACGGTCAGGGGCCCACGGGCAGTACTTC
TRBJ2-4 - TRBV6-5 - CASRYRVEGIQYF TGTGCCAGCAGATACAGGGTAGAGGGCATTCAGTACTTC
TRBJ1-1 - TRBV4-2 few CASSQGGGANTEAFF TGTGCCAGCAGCCAAGGCGGTGGGGCGAACACTGAAGCTTTCTTT
TRBJ1-5 - TRBV4-3 - CASSHSKGQFNQPQHF TGCGCCAGCAGCCATTCGAAAGGACAGTTCAATCAGCCCCAGCATTTT
TRBJ1-1 - TRBV19 - CASSIYPRRMNTEAFF TGTGCCAGTAGTATATACCCTAGGCGAATGAACACTGAAGCTTTCTTT